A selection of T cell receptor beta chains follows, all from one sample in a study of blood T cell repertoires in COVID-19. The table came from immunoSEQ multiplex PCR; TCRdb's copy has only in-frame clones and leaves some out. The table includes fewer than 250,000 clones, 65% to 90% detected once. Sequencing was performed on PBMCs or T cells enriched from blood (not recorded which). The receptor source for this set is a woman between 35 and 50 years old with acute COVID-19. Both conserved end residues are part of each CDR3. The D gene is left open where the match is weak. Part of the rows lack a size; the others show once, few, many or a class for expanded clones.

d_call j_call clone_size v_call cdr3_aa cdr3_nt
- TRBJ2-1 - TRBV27 CASSPLAFSVNEQFF TGTGCCAGCAGTCCATTAGCGTTCTCTGTCAATGAGCAGTTCTTC
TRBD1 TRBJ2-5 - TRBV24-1 CATSDRGQFGTQYF TGTGCCACCAGTGACCGGGGACAGTTCGGGACCCAGTACTTC
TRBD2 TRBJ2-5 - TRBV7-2 CASSLEAGGRETQYF TGTGCCAGCAGCTTAGAAGCGGGAGGAAGAGAGACCCAGTACTTC
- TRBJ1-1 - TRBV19 CASSMVDRVGDTEAFF TGTGCCAGTAGTATGGTGGATAGGGTCGGGGACACTGAAGCTTTCTTT
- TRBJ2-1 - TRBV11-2 CASSLPGQRGANEQFF TGTGCCAGCAGCTTGCCGGGACAAAGAGGGGCCAATGAGCAGTTCTTC
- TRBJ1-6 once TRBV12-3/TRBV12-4 CASSFVGVSPLHF TGTGCCAGCAGTTTTGTAGGGGTTTCACCCCTCCACTTT
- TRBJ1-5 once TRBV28 CASSSAGSNQPQHF TGTGCCAGCAGCTCTGCCGGGAGCAATCAGCCCCAGCATTTT
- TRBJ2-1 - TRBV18 CASSLTGNEQFF TGTGCCAGCTCACTTACAGGGAATGAGCAGTTCTTC
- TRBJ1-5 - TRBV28 CAISESWAQHF TGTGCCATTTCGGAGTCGTGGGCCCAGCATTTT
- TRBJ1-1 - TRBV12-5 CASGLGRTEAFF TGTGCTAGTGGACTTGGTCGCACTGAAGCTTTCTTT
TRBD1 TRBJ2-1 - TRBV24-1 CATSGPRQGARSLLHDNEQFF TGTGCCACCAGTGGCCCCAGACAGGGGGCGCGGTCCCTCCTACACGACAATGAGCAGTTCTTC
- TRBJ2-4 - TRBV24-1 CATSDLHDRGVAKNIQYF TGTGCCACCAGTGATCTCCATGACAGAGGAGTAGCCAAAAACATTCAGTACTTC
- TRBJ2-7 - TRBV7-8 CASSFSGVSYEQYF TGTGCCAGCAGCTTTTCGGGGGTCTCCTACGAGCAGTACTTC
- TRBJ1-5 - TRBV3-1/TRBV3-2 CASSQESGGNNQPQHF TGTGCCAGCAGCCAAGAGTCGGGGGGTAACAATCAGCCCCAGCATTTT
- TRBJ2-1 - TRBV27 CASSSVSSYNEQFF TGTGCCAGCAGTTCGGTGAGCTCCTACAATGAGCAGTTCTTC
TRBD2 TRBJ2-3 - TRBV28 CASSLAGGSWDTQYF TGTGCCAGCAGTCTAGCGGGAGGGTCGTGGGATACGCAGTATTTT
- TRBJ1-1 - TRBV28 CASRTPRQGGNTEAFF TGTGCCAGCAGGACCCCCCGGCAGGGTGGGAACACTGAAGCTTTCTTT
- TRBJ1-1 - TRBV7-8 CASSQGGAPFF TGTGCCAGCAGCCAAGGGGGGGCGCCTTTCTTT
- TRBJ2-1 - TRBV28 CASRGQYNEQFF TGTGCCAGCAGAGGACAGTACAATGAGCAGTTCTTC
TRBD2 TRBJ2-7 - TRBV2 CACLKGRERGEQYF TGTGCCTGTCTCAAAGGGCGGGAGAGAGGCGAGCAGTACTTC
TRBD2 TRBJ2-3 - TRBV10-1 CASVIAGVTSTDTQYF TGCGCCAGCGTTATAGCGGGAGTTACTAGCACAGATACGCAGTATTTT
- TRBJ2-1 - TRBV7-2 CASSNPGVEQFF TGTGCCAGCAGCAACCCAGGGGTTGAGCAGTTCTTC
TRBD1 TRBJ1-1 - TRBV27 CASKSGTGGRLTEAFF TGTGCCAGCAAGTCCGGGACAGGGGGCCGTTTGACTGAAGCTTTCTTT
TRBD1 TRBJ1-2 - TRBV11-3 CASSGGGGNGYTF TGTGCCAGCAGCGGAGGGGGCGGTAATGGCTACACCTTC
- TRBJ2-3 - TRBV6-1 CASSEYPRVGITQYF TGTGCCAGCAGTGAGTACCCGAGGGTGGGTATTACGCAGTATTTT
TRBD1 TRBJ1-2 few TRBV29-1 CSVEVPGQGTNGYTF TGCAGCGTTGAAGTCCCGGGACAGGGGACGAATGGCTACACCTTC
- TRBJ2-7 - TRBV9 CASSVGGLGNYEQYF TGTGCCAGCAGCGTCGGGGGGCTGGGGAACTACGAGCAGTACTTC
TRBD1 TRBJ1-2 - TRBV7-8 CASSDDRVVGYTF TGTGCCAGCAGCGATGACAGGGTAGTTGGCTACACCTTC
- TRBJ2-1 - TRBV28 CASSFQNSYNEQFF TGTGCCAGCAGTTTTCAGAACTCCTACAATGAGCAGTTCTTC
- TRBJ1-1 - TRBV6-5 CASRNSDRLNTEAFF TGTGCCAGCAGGAACTCCGACAGGCTGAACACTGAAGCTTTCTTT
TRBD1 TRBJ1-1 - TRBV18 CASSPPRQGGALMNTEAFF TGTGCCAGCTCACCACCTCGACAGGGGGGTGCCCTCATGAACACTGAAGCTTTCTTT
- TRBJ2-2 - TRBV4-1 CASSQDWTAAGELFF TGCGCCAGCAGCCAAGATTGGACAGCTGCCGGGGAGCTGTTTTTT
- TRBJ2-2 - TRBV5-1 CASSRTAGELFF TGCGCCAGCAGTCGGACTGCGGGGGAGCTGTTTTTT